This record covers a single T cell receptor beta chain. Its cognate antigen is unknown. This sample is drawn from a study of shared clonotypes between healthy human individuals. Germline loops: CDR1 SGHRS, CDR2 YFSETQ. The V gene end was trimmed by 0 bases and the J gene end by 0 bases; junction bases not matched to a gene: 5. This CDR3 has 17 residues. The naive CD8 population came from CD45RO-negative cells selected for CCR7, without terminally differentiated effector memory CD45RA+ cells. This table comes from immunoSEQ multiplex PCR, and its TCRdb copy is limited to in-frame clones, with some not included. The sample has about 2.1 million clones, just over 90% seen once. Study results and limitations: Tissue TCR repertoires likely differ from these blood-only repertoires. The study found approximately 5% of naive CD4 clonotypes shared across a few donors. Lower generation probabilities were found for non-shared clonotypes than for those shared by all four donors.

The TCR was taken from a man aged 18 to 30 in good health. Some clones in this sample may be carry-over from other donors' samples. The V and J genes are TRBV5-1 and TRBJ2-1; TRBD2 matches at 8 bases. The sequenced sample was naive CD8+ T cells from PBMCs. CDR3 sequence reads: CASSLEGSGNSYNEQFF. The CDR3 DNA follows: TGCGCCAGCAGCTTGGAAGGTAGCGGGAACTCCTACAATGAGCAGTTCTTC.